The clone carrying this T cell receptor (beta chain) has just a few counts. Its antigen is not identified. The record originates from a study of T cells after yellow fever vaccination. Study-level information: Each low-cell-number fraction was prepared by means of SMART-Seq v4 Ultra Low Input. Study-wide results and caveats: Booster samples showed a return of most primary-vaccination clones (roughly 96% CD4, 85% to 90% CD8).

TCRdb passed the 5' RACE reads through MiXCR, listing each CDR3 protein once. In the table there are some 300,000 distinct CDR3 sequences, about 10% of which are singletons. CDR1 and CDR2 (germline): SGHDT, YYEEEE. Trimming took off 4 bases at V and 0 bases at J, with 10 bases between the two ends. This CDR3 contains 15 residues. The sample consisted of CD4+ T cells sorted from PBMCs, taken 45 days after the yellow fever booster vaccination. The chain uses TRBV5-6 and TRBJ2-2; a weak D match, TRBD2 (6 bases). The clonotype comes from a young man who received the YFV17D yellow fever vaccine. This CDR3 reads CASSRDWSNTGELFF. The CDR3, as DNA: TGTGCCAGCAGCCGGGACTGGTCGAACACCGGGGAGCTGTTTTTT.